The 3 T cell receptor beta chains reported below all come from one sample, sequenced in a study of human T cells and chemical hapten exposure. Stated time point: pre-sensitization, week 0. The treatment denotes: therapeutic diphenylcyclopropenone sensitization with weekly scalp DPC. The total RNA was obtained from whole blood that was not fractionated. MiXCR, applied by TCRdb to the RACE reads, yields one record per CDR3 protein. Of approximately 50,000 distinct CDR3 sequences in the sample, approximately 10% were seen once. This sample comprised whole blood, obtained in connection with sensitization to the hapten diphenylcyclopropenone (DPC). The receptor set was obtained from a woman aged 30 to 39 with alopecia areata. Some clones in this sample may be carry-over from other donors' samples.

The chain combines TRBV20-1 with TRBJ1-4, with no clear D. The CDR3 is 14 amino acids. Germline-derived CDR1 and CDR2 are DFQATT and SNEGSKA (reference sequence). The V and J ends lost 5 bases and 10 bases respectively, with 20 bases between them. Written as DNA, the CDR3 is TGCAGTGCTCCTATCGATCTCTCAGGAGGAAAACTGTTTTTT. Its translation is CSAPIDLSGGKLFF.

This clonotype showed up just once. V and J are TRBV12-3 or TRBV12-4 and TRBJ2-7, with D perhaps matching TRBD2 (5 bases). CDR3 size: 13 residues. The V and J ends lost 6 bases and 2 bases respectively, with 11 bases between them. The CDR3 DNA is TGTGCCAGCAGCCGCGGGTGGACCTACGAGCAGTACTTC. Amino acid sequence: CASSRGWTYEQYF.

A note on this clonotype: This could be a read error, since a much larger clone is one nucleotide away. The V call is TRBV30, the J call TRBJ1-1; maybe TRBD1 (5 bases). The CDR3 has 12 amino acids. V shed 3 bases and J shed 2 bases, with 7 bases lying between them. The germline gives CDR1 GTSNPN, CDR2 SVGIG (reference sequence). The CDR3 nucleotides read TGTGCCTGGAGAAGGGGTAACACTGAAGCTTTCTTT. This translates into CAWRRGNTEAFF.